What follows is one TCR beta chain and its context. Out of unsorted whole blood came the blood RNA, and germline DNA was extracted as well. This CDR3 is built from 14 residues. CDR1 and CDR2 (germline): GTSNPN, SVGIG (reference sequence). The record originates from a study of tumor-infiltrating lymphocytes in primary liver carcinoma. Using a constant-region primer together with ProtoScript II reverse transcriptase, TCR beta cDNA was made from 450 to 600 ng of total RNA. Amplification in three nested multiplex PCR rounds with slightly modified ARM-PCR gave rise to TCR beta libraries. Each of the first two PCR rounds ran about 9 cycles with TRBV1-TRBV30 forward and C-beta reverse primers. Each CDR3 protein gets one entry after TCRdb re-called the multiplex PCR reads with MiXCR. The sample includes fewer than 350,000 distinct CDR3 sequences, almost 65% of them seen just once.

The TCR was taken from a man aged 35-49 years with primary liver carcinoma and hepatitis B virus infection. The genes are TRBV30 and TRBJ2-3; D not certain. Sequenced material: peripheral blood. CDR3 residues: CTLSTRSSTDTQYF. The CDR3 coding sequence is TGTACTCTCTCGACAAGGTCTAGCACAGATACGCAGTATTTT. Together with reference TRBV30 and TRBJ2-3, the CDR3 gives the full variable domain: SQTIHQWPATLVQPVGSPLSLECTVEGTSNPNLYWYRQAAGRGLQLLFYSVGIGQISSEVPQNLSASRPQDRQFILSSKKLLLSDSGFYLCTLSTRSSTDTQYFGPGTRLTVL.